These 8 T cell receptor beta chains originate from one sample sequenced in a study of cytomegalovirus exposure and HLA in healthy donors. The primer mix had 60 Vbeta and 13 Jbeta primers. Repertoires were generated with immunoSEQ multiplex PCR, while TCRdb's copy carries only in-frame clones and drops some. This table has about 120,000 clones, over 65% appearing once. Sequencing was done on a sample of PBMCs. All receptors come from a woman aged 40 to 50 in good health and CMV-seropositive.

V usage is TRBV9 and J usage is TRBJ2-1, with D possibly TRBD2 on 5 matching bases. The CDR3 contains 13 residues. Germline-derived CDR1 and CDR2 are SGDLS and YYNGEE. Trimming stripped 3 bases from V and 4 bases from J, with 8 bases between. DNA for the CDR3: TGTGCCAGCAGCGACACTAGTTACAATGAGCAGTTCTTC. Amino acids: CASSDTSYNEQFF.

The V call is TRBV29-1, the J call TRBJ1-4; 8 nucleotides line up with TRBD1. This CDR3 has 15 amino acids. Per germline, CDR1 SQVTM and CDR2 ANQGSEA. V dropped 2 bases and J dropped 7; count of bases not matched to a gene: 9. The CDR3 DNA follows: TGCAGCGTTGAATGGTCAGACAGGGGTGGTGAAAAACTGTTTTTT. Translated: CSVEWSDRGGEKLFF.

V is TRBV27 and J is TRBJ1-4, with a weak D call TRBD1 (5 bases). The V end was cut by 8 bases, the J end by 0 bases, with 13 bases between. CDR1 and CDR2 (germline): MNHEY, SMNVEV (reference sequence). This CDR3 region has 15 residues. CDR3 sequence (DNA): TGTGCCAGCTCTCCTATAGGGGCAACTAATGAAAAACTGTTTTTT. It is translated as CASSPIGATNEKLFF.

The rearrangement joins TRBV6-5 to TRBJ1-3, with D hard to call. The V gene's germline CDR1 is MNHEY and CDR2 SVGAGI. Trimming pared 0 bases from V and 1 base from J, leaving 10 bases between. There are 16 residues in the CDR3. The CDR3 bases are TGTGCCAGCAGTTACTCGACTTTAGAGTCTGGAAACACCATATATTTT. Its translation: CASSYSTLESGNTIYF.

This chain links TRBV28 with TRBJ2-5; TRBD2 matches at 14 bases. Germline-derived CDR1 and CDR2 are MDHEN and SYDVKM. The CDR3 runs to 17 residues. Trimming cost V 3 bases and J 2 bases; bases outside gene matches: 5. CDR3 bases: TGTGCCAGCAGTTTTTCCGGACTAGCGGGAGGACAAGAGACCCAGTACTTC. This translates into CASSFSGLAGGQETQYF.

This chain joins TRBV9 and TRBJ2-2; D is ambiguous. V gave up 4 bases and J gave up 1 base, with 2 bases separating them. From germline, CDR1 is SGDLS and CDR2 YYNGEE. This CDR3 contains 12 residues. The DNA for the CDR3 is TGTGCCAGCAGCCGGAACACCGGGGAGCTGTTTTTT. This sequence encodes CASSRNTGELFF.

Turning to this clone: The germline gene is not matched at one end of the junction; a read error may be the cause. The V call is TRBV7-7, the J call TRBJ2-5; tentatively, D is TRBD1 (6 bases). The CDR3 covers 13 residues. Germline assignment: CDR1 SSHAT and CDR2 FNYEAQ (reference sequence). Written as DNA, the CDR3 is TGTGCTAGCAGCAGGACAGTCCAAGAGGCCCCGTACTTC. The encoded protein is CASSRTVQEAPYF.

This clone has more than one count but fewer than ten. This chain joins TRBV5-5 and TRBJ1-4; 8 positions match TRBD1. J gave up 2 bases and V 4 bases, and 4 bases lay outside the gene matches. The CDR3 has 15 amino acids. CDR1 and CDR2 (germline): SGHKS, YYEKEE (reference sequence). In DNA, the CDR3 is TGTGCCAGCAGCGGACAGGGTTGGACTAATGAAAAACTGTTTTTT. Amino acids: CASSGQGWTNEKLFF.